The 8 T cell receptor beta chains in this list originate from one sample, sequenced in a study of radiotherapy plus CTLA-4 blockade in lung cancer. Assay: immunoSEQ multiplex PCR; the TCRdb copy retains only in-frame clones and omits some. The sample yields 35,000 to 40,000 clones, roughly 72% seen once. This specimen was peripheral blood, taken from a patient treated with radiotherapy plus ipilimumab. The receptors come from a human donor with non-small cell lung cancer who had stable disease on radiotherapy plus ipilimumab.

The chain carries TRBV2 and TRBJ1-4; TRBD1 agrees at 8 bases. In germline, CDR1 is SNHLY, CDR2 FYNNEI. The CDR3 consists of 14 residues. After removal of 9 bases from V and 5 bases from J, the junction contained 8 bases not matched to a gene. The CDR3 DNA reads as TGTGCCAGTAGGTGGGACAGGCTCAATGAAAAACTGTTTTTT. It is translated as CASRWDRLNEKLFF.

This chain links TRBV11-2 with TRBJ2-7; possibly TRBD2 for D (5 bases). Germline values: CDR1 SGHAT, CDR2 FQNNGV. Trimming stripped 3 bases from V and 6 bases from J, with 12 bases between. The CDR3 sequence is 13 residues long. CDR3 in amino acids: CASSLEVFGEQYF. The CDR3 DNA reads TGTGCCAGCAGCTTGGAGGTTTTTGGCGAGCAGTACTTC.

This clone was picked up one time. V is TRBV5-8 and J is TRBJ2-7; 7 nucleotides line up with TRBD1. Germline CDR1 reads SGHTS; CDR2 reads YDEGEE. The CDR3 is made up of 13 amino acids. V was clipped by 5 bases and J by 2 bases; unmatched bases: 4. CDR3 sequence: CASSRTGAYEQYF. The CDR3 DNA reads TGTGCCAGCAGTCGGACAGGAGCCTACGAGCAGTACTTC.

A few counts support this clone. This rearrangement joins TRBV10-3 to TRBJ1-2; maybe TRBD1 (5 bases). The CDR3 is made up of 14 amino acids. Looked up from germline, CDR1 is ENHRY and CDR2 is SYGVKD. The V gene lost 2 bases and the J gene lost 4 bases, with 11 bases spanning the gap. This CDR3 is CAISEISGPYGYTF. Here the CDR3 DNA reads TGTGCCATCAGTGAGATCTCAGGGCCCTATGGCTACACCTTC.

V gene TRBV5-4 combines with J gene TRBJ2-1; 10 bases are a match to TRBD2. Germline V gene lookup returns CDR1 SGHNT and CDR2 YYREEE (reference sequence). V was pared by 7 bases and J by 7 bases, with 8 bases of the junction left unmatched. The CDR3 loop spans 14 amino acids. Here the CDR3 reads CASGPGLAENEQFF. Written as DNA, the CDR3 is TGTGCCAGCGGACCCGGACTAGCGGAGAATGAGCAGTTCTTC.

This clone was seen just once. The J gene is TRBJ1-2, the V gene TRBV30; D ambiguous. V was cut by 5 bases and J by 2 bases, with 21 bases left in between. The V gene's germline CDR1 is GTSNPN and CDR2 SVGIG (reference sequence). This CDR3 has 16 residues. CDR3 in amino acids: CAWARILEATNYGYTF. In nucleotides, the CDR3 is TGTGCCTGGGCTAGAATCTTGGAGGCTACGAACTATGGCTACACCTTC. The full variable domain, with the rest looked up from reference TRBV30 and TRBJ1-2, is SQTIHQWPATLVQPVGSPLSLECTVEGTSNPNLYWYRQAAGRGLQLLFYSVGIGQISSEVPQNLSASRPQDRQFILSSKKLLLSDSGFYLCAWARILEATNYGYTFGSGTRLTVV.

CDR3 region: CASSLGQGAREQYF. The CDR3 coding sequence is TGCGCCAGCAGCTTGGGACAGGGGGCTCGGGAGCAGTACTTC. The chain employs TRBV5-1 and TRBJ2-7, with TRBD1 matching 10 bases. The trim removed 0 bases at V and 7 bases at J, leaving 4 bases unmatched. CDR1 and CDR2 from the germline V gene are SGHRS and YFSETQ. This CDR3 spans 14 amino acids. The variable domain in full, completed from reference TRBV5-1 and TRBJ2-7, reads KAGVTQTPRYLIKTRGQQVTLSCSPISGHRSVSWYQQTPGQGLQFLFEYFSETQRNKGNFPGRFSGRQFSNSRSEMNVSTLELGDSALYLCASSLGQGAREQYFGPGTRLTVT.

This chain uses TRBV12-5 with TRBJ2-2; D possibly corresponds to TRBD2 (5 bases). The CDR3 covers 15 residues. Germline V gives CDR1 LGHNT, CDR2 FRNRAP. The V end lost 0 bases, the J end lost 5 bases, and 10 bases lay between the germline ends. The CDR3, as DNA: TGTGCTAGTGGTTTGGTACGGGGTCTAACCGGGGAGCTGTTTTTT. It yields the protein CASGLVRGLTGELFF.